This is a list of T cell receptor beta chains from one sample in a study of blood T cells in healthy people across ages. MiXCR, applied by TCRdb to the 5' RACE reads, yields one record per CDR3 protein. The sample records hundreds of thousands of distinct CDR3 sequences, around 48% being singletons. The sample taken for sequencing was blood. Receptors were obtained from a young man in good health. The CDR3 runs from the conserved cysteine through the conserved F or W. A D gene is named only where the DNA matches it firmly. Part of the rows lack a size; the others show once, few, many or a class for expanded clones.

clone_size,cdr3_length,j_call,d_call,v_call,cdr3_nt,cdr3_aa
once,14,TRBJ2-3,NA,TRBV5-1,TGCGCCAGCAGCATAGGGACTAGCACAGATACGCAGTATTTT,CASSIGTSTDTQYF
NA,13,TRBJ1-1,NA,TRBV6-2/TRBV6-3,TGTGCCAGCAGGACGGGGCCAGGGACTGAAGCTTTCTTT,CASRTGPGTEAFF
NA,16,TRBJ2-5,TRBD1,TRBV5-1,TGCGCCAGCAGCTCCCACCGGACAGGAATCGGAGAGACCCAGTACTTC,CASSSHRTGIGETQYF
few,16,TRBJ2-7,TRBD1,TRBV6-6,TGTGCCAGCAGTGACCCCGGGACAGGGAGAGGCTACGAGCAGTACTTC,CASSDPGTGRGYEQYF
few,14,TRBJ2-3,NA,TRBV21-1,TGTGCCAGCAGCAAAGATCAGGTCACAGATACGCAGTATTTT,CASSKDQVTDTQYF
NA,19,TRBJ2-3,NA,TRBV7-3,TGTGCCAGCAGCTTCGGGGCGTTATACCCGGTCTCTAGCACAGATACGCAGTATTTT,CASSFGALYPVSSTDTQYF
once,16,TRBJ2-1,NA,TRBV20-1,TGCAGTGCTAGGGGCCTAATAGGGGGAGACTACAATGAGCAGTTCTTC,CSARGLIGGDYNEQFF
NA,16,TRBJ2-7,TRBD1,TRBV6-5,TGTGCCAGCAGTTCCACCGGGACAGGGGCCCGGGATGAGCAGTACTTC,CASSSTGTGARDEQYF
many,11,TRBJ1-2,NA,TRBV7-2,TGTGCCAGCAGCTTCAACTATGGCTACACCTTC,CASSFNYGYTF
NA,16,TRBJ2-3,NA,TRBV3-1,TGTGCCAGCAGCCAATCAATACAGGCCAGCACAGATACGCAGTATTTT,CASSQSIQASTDTQYF
few,15,TRBJ2-7,NA,TRBV28,TGTGCCAGCAGTGCGGTCGAAAATAGACACTACGAGCAGTACTTC,CASSAVENRHYEQYF
NA,14,TRBJ1-1,TRBD1,TRBV28,TGTGCCAGCCGCGGCCCGACAGGGTACGCTGAAGCTTTCTTT,CASRGPTGYAEAFF
few,14,TRBJ1-2,TRBD1,TRBV2,TGTGCCAGCAGTGAAGTACAGGGGGTTGGGGGCTACACCTTC,CASSEVQGVGGYTF
NA,15,TRBJ1-1,NA,TRBV12-3/TRBV12-4,TGTGCCAGCAGTGGGAAAGGGAGTTTGAACACTGAAGCTTTCTTT,CASSGKGSLNTEAFF
many,15,TRBJ1-4,NA,TRBV27,TGTGCCAGCAGTTCATTGTGGGACCGCTATGAAAAACTGTTTTTT,CASSSLWDRYEKLFF
NA,14,TRBJ1-2,NA,TRBV3-1,TGTGCCAGCAGCCAAGATCTGTATAGCTATGGCTACACCTTC,CASSQDLYSYGYTF
NA,16,TRBJ2-7,TRBD2,TRBV7-2,TGTGCCAGCAGCTTAAGGCGTCGGGGGGGGGCCTACGAGCAGTACTTC,CASSLRRRGGAYEQYF
once,14,TRBJ1-2,TRBD1,TRBV6-6,TGTGCCAGCAGTGATAACCCGGGACAGGTTGGCTACACCTTC,CASSDNPGQVGYTF
NA,13,TRBJ1-1,NA,TRBV5-1,TGCGCCAGCGTTGGGTACTTGAACACTGAAGCTTTCTTT,CASVGYLNTEAFF
NA,15,TRBJ1-6,NA,TRBV11-1,TGTGCCAGCAGCGTTGGGACGGATTATAATTCACCCCTCCACTTT,CASSVGTDYNSPLHF
NA,20,TRBJ2-3,NA,TRBV5-1,TGCGCCAGCAGCTTGGCCTCAATCCCCCAAACGGGGAGAAGGACAGATACGCAGTATTTT,CASSLASIPQTGRRTDTQYF
many,13,TRBJ2-3,TRBD2,TRBV29-1,TGCAGCGTGGACGGGGGGGCAATAGATACGCAGTATTTT,CSVDGGAIDTQYF
once,13,TRBJ1-2,NA,TRBV18,TGTGCCAGCTCACCAAAGGGGGGATATGGCTACACCTTC,CASSPKGGYGYTF
NA,14,TRBJ1-4,NA,TRBV2,TGTGCCAGCAGATTAGGGGGGTTGGGTGAAAAACTGTTTTTT,CASRLGGLGEKLFF
NA,15,TRBJ2-7,TRBD2,TRBV11-2,TGTGTCAGCAGCTTAGGCGGGGGGATATTCTACGAGCAGTACTTC,CVSSLGGGIFYEQYF